Shown below are 28 T cell receptor beta chains from a single sample sequenced in a study of Ad26.COV2.S vaccination and SARS-CoV-2 variants. TCRdb keeps only in-frame clones here, not all; method: immunoSEQ multiplex PCR. Here the sample spans roughly 380,000 clones, approximately 90% being singletons. Source: peripheral blood, taken after recovery from COVID-19. The receptor source for this set is a human donor who had recovered from COVID-19.

The chain employs TRBV11-2 and TRBJ1-2, with 10 bases fitting TRBD1. CDR1 is SGHAT and CDR2 is FQNNGV in the germline V gene. V lost 5 bases to trimming and J lost 4 bases; unmatched junction nucleotides: 13. The length of the CDR3 is 17 residues. In DNA form, the CDR3 reads TGTGCCAGCAGCGGACAGGGGGATGGCGAGGTCGGCTATGGCTACACCTTC. It codes for CASSGQGDGEVGYGYTF. Full variable domain (remainder filled in from reference TRBV11-2 and TRBJ1-2): EAGVAQSPRYKIIEKRQSVAFWCNPISGHATLYWYQQILGQGPKLLIQFQNNGVVDDSQLPKDRFSAERLKGVDSTLKIQPAKLEDSAVYLCASSGQGDGEVGYGYTFGSGTRLTVV.

This chain links TRBV7-3 with TRBJ2-1, with 7 nucleotides matching TRBD2. J lost 4 bases, V lost 5 bases, and 8 bases had no gene match. The CDR3 is 15 amino acids. Germline lookup yields CDR1 SGHTA and CDR2 FQGTGA. This CDR3 is CASSTSSGLYNEQFF. DNA of the CDR3: TGTGCCAGCAGCACCTCTAGCGGACTTTACAATGAGCAGTTCTTC.

The count of this clone is one. The CDR3 DNA reads TGCGCCAGCAGCCCAAGGGAAAACTATGGCTACACCTTC. Its protein is CASSPRENYGYTF. The rearrangement links TRBV4-1 to TRBJ1-2; the D is unclear. This CDR3 comprises 13 residues. The germline V gene has CDR1 MGHRA and CDR2 YSYEKL. Between the trimmed V and J ends, which lost 4 bases and 2 bases, there was a span of 8 bases.

The chain links TRBV6-5 to TRBJ1-2; weak D call: TRBD1 (6 bases). The CDR3 runs to 13 residues. V lost 5 bases and J 6 bases, leaving 13 bases between the germline ends. Germline V gene data show CDR1 as MNHEY and CDR2 as SVGAGI. The CDR3 reads CASSTTGAHGYTF. CDR3 DNA sequence: TGTGCCAGCAGTACTACGGGGGCTCATGGCTACACCTTC.

This clone was seen a single time. The J gene is TRBJ2-3, the V gene TRBV7-2, with TRBD1 matching 9 bases. Trimming removed 5 bases from V and 4 bases from J; junction bases left unmatched: 7. The CDR3 extends over 15 amino acids. Germline CDR1 is SGHTA and CDR2 is FQGNSA. The CDR3 DNA reads as TGTGCCAGCAGCCTAACAGGGGGCGCTTCAGATACGCAGTATTTT. Protein sequence: CASSLTGGASDTQYF.

J is TRBJ2-3 and V is TRBV11-2; D is tentatively TRBD1 or TRBD2 (5 bases each). Per germline, CDR1 SGHAT and CDR2 FQNNGV. Trimming removed 5 bases from V and 2 bases from J, with 11 bases in between. The CDR3 contains 14 residues. CDR3 loop: CASSISGTTDTQYF. The CDR3 region has the DNA TGTGCCAGCAGCATCTCTGGGACCACAGATACGCAGTATTTT.

The chain uses TRBV19 and TRBJ2-3, with 7 bases that match TRBD1. Trimming removed 6 bases from V and 4 bases from J; junction bases left unmatched: 13. The CDR3 length is 16 residues. Germline CDR1 reads LNHDA; CDR2 reads SQIVND (reference sequence). CDR3 DNA: TGTGCCAGTAGAAAGCTCCACAGGGGCAGGGCAGATACGCAGTATTTT. Its translation is CASRKLHRGRADTQYF.

The chain recombines TRBV5-4 with TRBJ1-1; tentatively, D is TRBD1 (6 bases). V lost 4 bases and J lost 5, with 12 bases in between. The CDR3 contains 13 residues. Germline V gene data show CDR1 as SGHNT and CDR2 as YYREEE (reference sequence). The CDR3 nucleotides read TGTGCCAGCAGCGCCGGACAGACTACTGAAGCTTTCTTT. This gives the protein CASSAGQTTEAFF.

This clone was picked up one time. This rearrangement joins TRBV19 to TRBJ1-2; TRBD1 matches 7 bases. CDR3 length: 14 residues. V was pared by 5 bases and J by 2 bases, with 5 bases of the junction left unmatched. Germline-derived CDR1 and CDR2 are LNHDA and SQIVND (reference sequence). This CDR3 reads CASSPIQGNYGYTF. CDR3 nucleotide sequence: TGTGCCAGTAGTCCTATACAGGGGAACTATGGCTACACCTTC.

The rearrangement uses TRBV5-1 and TRBJ2-3, with a tentative D call TRBD1 (6 bases). Germline V gives CDR1 SGHRS, CDR2 YFSETQ. The CDR3 runs 13 residues. V gave up 2 bases and J gave up 5 bases, with 9 bases separating them. The CDR3 DNA is TGCGCCAGCAGCTTACAGGGTGGAGATACGCAGTATTTT. Encoded protein: CASSLQGGDTQYF. Drawing the rest from reference TRBV5-1 and TRBJ2-3, the complete variable domain is KAGVTQTPRYLIKTRGQQVTLSCSPISGHRSVSWYQQTPGQGLQFLFEYFSETQRNKGNFPGRFSGRQFSNSRSEMNVSTLELGDSALYLCASSLQGGDTQYFGPGTRLTVL.

DNA of the CDR3: TGTGCCAGCAGCGTAGATCCGGGCAGGGGCTATGGCTACACCTTC. It codes for CASSVDPGRGYGYTF. This chain joins TRBV9 and TRBJ1-2; tentative D call: TRBD1 (6 bases). This CDR3 region has 15 residues. Germline CDR1 and CDR2: SGDLS and YYNGEE. Trimming cost V 0 bases and J 4 bases, with 13 bases left between them.

The V and J genes are TRBV2 and TRBJ1-1, with 12 bases fitting TRBD1. The V segment lost 6 bases and the J segment 1 base; nucleotides outside the gene matches: 6. Germline CDR1 and CDR2: SNHLY and FYNNEI. The CDR3 is 16 amino acids. In nucleotides, the CDR3 is TGTGCCAGCAGCGGGGACAGGGGGCATGGGAACACTGAAGCTTTCTTT. Its translation is CASSGDRGHGNTEAFF.

The rearrangement uses TRBV2 and TRBJ1-2, with 10 bases identical to TRBD1. The germline CDR1 and CDR2 sequences are SNHLY and FYNNEI. V lost 6 bases, J lost 3 bases, and 1 base stayed unmatched. The CDR3 consists of 13 residues. CDR3 DNA sequence: TGTGCCAGCAGAGGACAGGGGGACTATGGCTACACCTTC. Residues: CASRGQGDYGYTF.

This chain uses TRBV27 with TRBJ1-1; D perhaps matches TRBD1 (5 bases). From germline, CDR1 is MNHEY and CDR2 SMNVEV (reference sequence). The CDR3 is 15 amino acids. Trimming stripped 4 bases from V and 0 bases from J, with 12 bases between. CDR3 bases: TGTGCCAGCAGTTCACTGCAGGGCTTGAACACTGAAGCTTTCTTT. Amino acids: CASSSLQGLNTEAFF.

The chain employs TRBV18 and TRBJ1-1; D unresolved. With 3 bases removed from V and 11 bases from J, the gap between germline ends came to 13 bases. The CDR3 runs 12 residues. Germline V gene lookup returns CDR1 KGHSH and CDR2 LQKENI. CDR3 amino acids: CASSPKPIEAFF. CDR3 coding DNA: TGTGCCAGCTCACCTAAGCCCATTGAGGCTTTCTTT.

This rearrangement joins TRBV2 to TRBJ2-5; possibly TRBD2 for D (6 bases). The CDR3 covers 15 residues. V was trimmed by 7 bases and J by 1 base, leaving 16 bases between them. Germline V gene lookup returns CDR1 SNHLY and CDR2 FYNNEI. CDR3 sequence: CASTREGLTQETQYF. CDR3 DNA: TGTGCCAGCACCCGAGAGGGACTTACCCAAGAGACCCAGTACTTC.

V gene TRBV9 combines with J gene TRBJ2-5; a possible D gene is TRBD1 (7 bases). With 3 bases removed from V and 7 bases from J, the gap between germline ends came to 22 bases. The germline CDR1 and CDR2 sequences are SGDLS and YYNGEE. CDR3 length: 16 residues. As DNA, the CDR3 is TGTGCCAGCAGCGCCACTTCTCGGTCCAGGGGGGTGACCCAGTACTTC. Translating gives CASSATSRSRGVTQYF. Using reference TRBV9 and TRBJ2-5 for the parts outside the CDR3, the full variable domain is DSGVTQTPKHLITATGQRVTLRCSPRSGDLSVYWYQQSLDQGLQFLIQYYNGEERAKGNILERFSAQQFPDLHSELNLSSLELGDSALYFCASSATSRSRGVTQYFGPGTRLLVL.

The genes are TRBV7-2 and TRBJ1-1, with D hard to call. V was pared by 3 bases and J by 4 bases, with 12 bases between. The CDR3 runs 14 residues. CDR1 is SGHTA and CDR2 is FQGNSA in the germline V gene. CDR3 in amino acids: CASSLYMGSTEAFF. CDR3 nucleotide sequence: TGTGCCAGCAGCTTGTACATGGGGAGCACTGAAGCTTTCTTT. Variable domain in full (rest from reference TRBV7-2 and TRBJ1-1): GAGVSQSPSNKVTEKGKDVELRCDPISGHTALYWYRQSLGQGLEFLIYFQGNSAPDKSGLPSDRFSAERTGGSVSTLTIQRTQQEDSAVYLCASSLYMGSTEAFFGQGTRLTVV.

The chain couples TRBV4-1 to TRBJ1-2; TRBD1 agrees at 9 bases. V lost 0 bases and J lost 3; bases outside the gene matches: 14. Germline V CDR1 and CDR2: MGHRA, YSYEKL. The CDR3 has 19 amino acids. The CDR3 protein is CASSQDVGTGRSGYYGYTF. The CDR3 nucleotides are TGCGCCAGCAGCCAAGATGTAGGGACAGGGAGAAGTGGATACTATGGCTACACCTTC.

The J gene is TRBJ2-2, the V gene TRBV12-5; D is uncertain. The V gene's germline CDR1 is LGHNT and CDR2 FRNRAP. V was shortened by 0 bases and J by 7 bases, with 15 bases between the two germline ends. The CDR3 has 16 amino acids. The CDR3 DNA reads as TGTGCTAGTGGTTTGGTTCCCTCCCGATGGGTCGGGGAGCTGTTTTTT. Encoded protein: CASGLVPSRWVGELFF.

V gene TRBV5-1 combines with J gene TRBJ2-5; 10 bases agree with TRBD2. Per germline, CDR1 SGHRS and CDR2 YFSETQ. The CDR3 has 16 residues. The V segment lost 4 bases and the J segment 5 bases; nucleotides outside the gene matches: 11. The CDR3 loop reads CASSVERGGRGETQYF. CDR3 DNA: TGCGCCAGCAGCGTGGAGCGGGGGGGCCGCGGGGAGACCCAGTACTTC.

Only a few counts were recorded for this clone. The V and J genes are TRBV7-9 and TRBJ1-2, with 9 bases fitting TRBD1. This CDR3 has 12 amino acids. V lost 5 bases and J lost 8; bases outside the gene matches: 3. CDR1 and CDR2 (germline): SEHNR, FQNEAQ (reference sequence). The CDR3 loop is CASSEGQGGYTF. The CDR3 coding sequence is TGTGCCAGCAGCGAGGGACAGGGAGGCTACACCTTC.

The gene calls are TRBV13 and TRBJ2-4, with 7 bases lining up with TRBD1. Looked up from germline, CDR1 is PRHDT and CDR2 is FYEKMQ (reference sequence). The trim removed 5 bases at V and 7 bases at J, leaving 11 bases unmatched. This CDR3 region has 15 residues. CDR3 DNA sequence: TGTGCCAGCAGCCCCCCGACAGGGACGGCTAACATTCAGTACTTC. Translation: CASSPPTGTANIQYF.

The chain couples TRBV7-6 to TRBJ2-3, with 8 nucleotides matching TRBD1. Germline V CDR1 and CDR2: SGHVS, FNYEAQ. The trim removed 6 bases at V and 0 bases at J, leaving 14 bases unmatched. The CDR3 sequence is 18 residues long. CDR3 region: CASSMQPVAGGSTDTQYF. DNA for the CDR3: TGTGCCAGCAGTATGCAACCCGTGGCAGGGGGCAGCACAGATACGCAGTATTTT.

The chain uses TRBV6-5 and TRBJ1-1; D is unresolved. Trimming removed 8 bases at V and 0 bases at J, with 7 bases between. Germline V gives CDR1 MNHEY, CDR2 SVGAGI. The CDR3 has 12 residues. DNA for the CDR3: TGTGCCAGCCACACCTTGAACACTGAAGCTTTCTTT. It yields the protein CASHTLNTEAFF.

V and J are TRBV19 and TRBJ1-2; the match to TRBD1 covers 10 bases. Germline CDR1 and CDR2: LNHDA and SQIVND (reference sequence). This CDR3 has 16 amino acids. V shed 6 bases and J 8 bases; nucleotides not matched to a gene: 15. CDR3 DNA: TGTGCCAGTAGCAGCGACCGCCGGGACAGGGGACAGGGCTACACCTTC. It specifies CASSSDRRDRGQGYTF.

The chain combines TRBV9 with TRBJ2-2; D perhaps matches TRBD1 (5 bases). V was clipped by 4 bases and J by 4 bases, with 5 bases between them. Germline V gene lookup returns CDR1 SGDLS and CDR2 YYNGEE. CDR3 length equals 12 residues. The CDR3 DNA follows: TGTGCCAGCAGCACAGGCACCGGGGAGCTGTTTTTT. This gives the protein CASSTGTGELFF. Combining the CDR3 with reference TRBV9 and TRBJ2-2 gives the whole variable domain DSGVTQTPKHLITATGQRVTLRCSPRSGDLSVYWYQQSLDQGLQFLIQYYNGEERAKGNILERFSAQQFPDLHSELNLSSLELGDSALYFCASSTGTGELFFGEGSRLTVL.

The chain employs TRBV6-6 and TRBJ1-2, with D unclear. Trimming took 7 bases from V and 1 from J, leaving 10 bases between them. Germline CDR1 reads MNHNY; CDR2 reads SVGAGI (reference sequence). The CDR3 is 13 amino acids. The CDR3 is CASTRGDNYGYTF. The CDR3 coding sequence is TGTGCCAGCACTCGAGGAGATAACTATGGCTACACCTTC.